Presented here are 27 T cell receptor beta chains from one specimen sequenced in a study of T-cell memory formation after mild COVID-19 (dated by TCRdb to about 2021). The library was generated by 5' RACE. The sequencing machine was an Illumina NovaSeq 6000. Using fastp trimming at Q25 and MiXCR clonotype assembly, TCRdb reanalyzed the public sequencing data and kept in-frame beta chains. For every CDR3 protein sequence, its rows merge into one entry that carries the most common genes and DNA. In this sample the table shows some 250,000 distinct CDR3 sequences, around 17% of which occur a single time. The ten largest clones take up around 23% of the sample. The sequenced sample was PBMCs or a T cell subset sorted from them (not recorded which). Receptors were obtained from a man between 18 and 29 years old who had mild COVID-19 (a few samples of this study predate the infection). The sample titles of this study are shuffled in the database, so cell type and time point are left out; the donor was told from shared clones.

The rearrangement uses TRBV10-3 and TRBJ1-1, with no clear D. Germline V gives CDR1 ENHRY, CDR2 SYGVKD. The V end was cut by 8 bases, the J end by 3 bases, with 7 bases between. The CDR3 has 11 amino acids. The CDR3, as DNA: TGTGCCATCTTTGGGGACACTGAAGCTTTCTTT. It encodes CAIFGDTEAFF.

This clonotype is deemed medium-sized. V gene TRBV7-9 combines with J gene TRBJ2-5, with 8 bases that match TRBD2. CDR1 and CDR2 (germline): SEHNR, FQNEAQ (reference sequence). The CDR3 is 13 amino acids. The trim removed 5 bases at V and 4 bases at J, leaving 3 bases unmatched. This CDR3 is CASSPREGETQYF. For the CDR3, the DNA is TGTGCCAGCAGCCCTCGGGAGGGAGAGACCCAGTACTTC.

This clonotype showed up many times. This rearrangement joins TRBV6-5 to TRBJ2-7, with D possibly matching TRBD2 (6 bases). Trimming took 6 bases from V and 5 from J, leaving 17 bases between them. This CDR3 has 14 residues. The V gene's germline CDR1 is MNHEY and CDR2 SVGAGI. The CDR3 loop is CASRPSLASHEQYF. DNA for the CDR3: TGTGCCAGCAGACCCTCCCTAGCGAGCCACGAGCAGTACTTC.

This clonotype was seen a few times. This rearrangement joins TRBV7-2 to TRBJ1-1; 8 bases are shared with TRBD1. Germline V gene lookup returns CDR1 SGHTA and CDR2 FQGNSA. V gave up 5 bases and J gave up 2 bases; unmatched junction bases: 7. This CDR3 is built from 15 residues. This chain's CDR3 is CASSTGQGINTEAFF. For the CDR3, the DNA is TGTGCCAGCAGCACCGGACAGGGAATTAACACTGAAGCTTTCTTT.

The V call is TRBV10-3, the J call TRBJ2-5; D is uncertain. Germline CDR1 reads ENHRY; CDR2 reads SYGVKD. The CDR3 is 13 amino acids. V was trimmed by 0 bases and J by 0 bases, leaving 2 bases between them. The CDR3 here is CAISESYQETQYF. CDR3 DNA sequence: TGTGCCATCAGTGAGTCTTACCAAGAGACCCAGTACTTC.

The rearrangement links TRBV5-1 to TRBJ1-2; D is ambiguous. The V and J ends lost 0 bases and 2 bases respectively, with 8 bases between them. This CDR3 contains 14 residues. Germline V gene data show CDR1 as SGHRS and CDR2 as YFSETQ. CDR3 DNA sequence: TGCGCCAGCAGCTTGGTTGTGGGAAACTATGGCTACACCTTC. Its translation is CASSLVVGNYGYTF.

In this sample, this clonotype turned up a few times. J is TRBJ2-7 and V is TRBV12-3 or TRBV12-4; D perhaps matches TRBD1 (7 bases). The CDR3 has 14 amino acids. Trimming took 5 bases from V and 4 from J, leaving 15 bases between them. Here the CDR3 reads CASSDQGGDYEQYF. CDR3 DNA: TGTGCCAGCAGTGACCAGGGGGGTGATTACGAGCAGTACTTC.

The chain combines TRBV21-1 with TRBJ2-5. TRBV21-1 is a pseudogene. There are 17 residues in the CDR3. This CDR3 reads CASSKCGLKLARETQYF. CDR3 coding DNA: TGTGCCAGCAGCAAATGCGGATTAAAACTGGCTCGAGAGACCCAGTACTTC.

The V and J genes are TRBV11-2 and TRBJ1-4; 7 nucleotides match TRBD1. The J segment lost 0 bases and the V segment lost 5 bases, leaving 6 bases of the junction unmatched. Germline V gene data show CDR1 as SGHAT and CDR2 as FQNNGV. This CDR3 has 16 residues. DNA of the CDR3: TGTGCCAGCAGCCGCGGGACAGTTGCAACTAATGAAAAACTGTTTTTT. This encodes CASSRGTVATNEKLFF. The full variable domain, in which reference TRBV11-2 and TRBJ1-4 provide the parts outside the CDR3, is EAGVAQSPRYKIIEKRQSVAFWCNPISGHATLYWYQQILGQGPKLLIQFQNNGVVDDSQLPKDRFSAERLKGVDSTLKIQPAKLEDSAVYLCASSRGTVATNEKLFFGSGTQLSVL.

The CDR3 spells CASSLSSGELFF. In DNA, the CDR3 is TGTGCCAGCAGCCTTTCGTCCGGGGAGCTGTTTTTT. J is TRBJ2-2 and V is TRBV3-1; unclear D gene. The CDR3 runs to 12 residues. Between the trimmed V and J ends, which lost 4 bases and 6 bases, there was a span of 6 bases. CDR1 is LGHDT, CDR2 YNNKEL, per germline (reference sequence).

This clonotype was counted a few times. The chain recombines TRBV28 with TRBJ1-2; D not certain. Germline lookup yields CDR1 MDHEN and CDR2 SYDVKM. The V end was cut by 2 bases, the J end by 8 bases, with 9 bases between. The CDR3 is 12 amino acids. The CDR3 region is CASSLPGEGYTF. Here the CDR3 DNA reads TGTGCCAGCAGTTTACCCGGGGAAGGCTACACCTTC.

This sequence joins TRBV7-9 and TRBJ2-1; 12 nucleotides line up with TRBD2. The CDR3 length is 18 residues. The junction had 8 bases not matched to a gene; V was cut back by 3 bases and J by 2 bases. Germline V CDR1 and CDR2: SEHNR, FQNEAQ (reference sequence). In DNA form, the CDR3 reads TGTGCCAGCAGCTTTCCGACTAGCGGGGGCCCCACCTACAATGAGCAGTTCTTC. It yields the protein CASSFPTSGGPTYNEQFF.

The J gene is TRBJ2-1, the V gene TRBV5-1; maybe TRBD2 (7 bases). Germline values: CDR1 SGHRS, CDR2 YFSETQ. Trimming pared 0 bases from V and 7 bases from J, leaving 11 bases between. This CDR3 spans 14 amino acids. The CDR3 bases are TGCGCCAGCAGCTTGGAGGGGGGGATTAATGAGCAGTTCTTC. Translated: CASSLEGGINEQFF. Complete variable domain (other parts from reference TRBV5-1 and TRBJ2-1): KAGVTQTPRYLIKTRGQQVTLSCSPISGHRSVSWYQQTPGQGLQFLFEYFSETQRNKGNFPGRFSGRQFSNSRSEMNVSTLELGDSALYLCASSLEGGINEQFFGPGTRLTVL.

This sequence joins TRBV11-2 and TRBJ2-3, with no clear D. The V end lost 0 bases, the J end lost 4 bases, and 8 bases lay between the germline ends. Germline V CDR1 and CDR2: SGHAT, FQNNGV. The CDR3 covers 14 residues. CDR3: CASSLEGKADTQYF. The CDR3 bases are TGTGCCAGCAGCTTAGAAGGGAAGGCAGATACGCAGTATTTT. The full variable domain, with the rest looked up from reference TRBV11-2 and TRBJ2-3, is EAGVAQSPRYKIIEKRQSVAFWCNPISGHATLYWYQQILGQGPKLLIQFQNNGVVDDSQLPKDRFSAERLKGVDSTLKIQPAKLEDSAVYLCASSLEGKADTQYFGPGTRLTVL.

This clonotype came up a few times. The genes are TRBV9 and TRBJ2-5, with a weak D call TRBD1 (6 bases). The CDR3 length is 13 residues. Germline loops: CDR1 SGDLS, CDR2 YYNGEE. With 2 bases removed from V and 2 bases from J, the gap between germline ends came to 7 bases. Here the CDR3 DNA reads TGTGCCAGCAGCGTCCAGGGGCAAGAGACCCAGTACTTC. Translation: CASSVQGQETQYF. Full variable domain (remainder filled in from reference TRBV9 and TRBJ2-5): DSGVTQTPKHLITATGQRVTLRCSPRSGDLSVYWYQQSLDQGLQFLIQYYNGEERAKGNILERFSAQQFPDLHSELNLSSLELGDSALYFCASSVQGQETQYFGPGTRLLVL.

The genes are TRBV12-3 or TRBV12-4 and TRBJ2-1; a possible D gene is TRBD2 (6 bases). The germline V and J ends were trimmed by 6 bases and 0 bases, with 12 bases remaining between them. CDR3 length: 15 amino acids. The CDR3 spells CASSMTRSSYNEQFF. The CDR3 DNA reads as TGTGCCAGCAGCATGACTAGGAGCTCCTACAATGAGCAGTTCTTC.

The chain is built from TRBV19 and TRBJ1-3; TRBD1 matches at 12 bases. Trimming took 11 bases from V and 0 from J; bases not matched to a gene: 8. In germline, CDR1 is LNHDA, CDR2 SQIVND (reference sequence). The CDR3 consists of 16 residues. This CDR3 reads CAVTGDRGHSGNTIYF. As DNA, the CDR3 is TGTGCCGTGACTGGGGACAGGGGGCACTCTGGAAACACCATATATTTT.

This chain joins TRBV29-1 and TRBJ1-1; no clear D. CDR1 is SQVTM, CDR2 ANQGSEA, per germline. Trimming took 3 bases from V and 3 from J, leaving 8 bases between them. CDR3 length: 12 amino acids. CDR3 loop: CSVEYSDTEAFF. Here the CDR3 DNA reads TGCAGCGTTGAGTACAGCGACACTGAAGCTTTCTTT.

The V call is TRBV9, the J call TRBJ2-5, with D perhaps matching TRBD2 (7 bases). Trimming stripped 4 bases from V and 1 base from J, with 17 bases between. Looked up from germline, CDR1 is SGDLS and CDR2 is YYNGEE. This CDR3 spans 16 amino acids. The CDR3 DNA is TGTGCCAGCAGCTCCAGTGCGGGGGCCTCCCAAGAGACCCAGTACTTC. This codes for CASSSSAGASQETQYF.

The CDR3 protein is CASSFSRGYEQYV. CDR3 DNA: TGTGCCAGCAGCTTTTCCCGGGGCTACGAGCAGTACGTC. The chain carries TRBV7-2 and TRBJ2-7, with D possibly being TRBD2 (5 bases). The V and J ends lost 3 bases and 3 bases respectively, with 9 bases between them. The length of the CDR3 is 13 residues. CDR1 is SGHTA, CDR2 FQGNSA, per germline.

In its sample, this clonotype was seen a few times. The chain is built from TRBV5-1 and TRBJ2-5; TRBD2 might be the D (7 bases). This CDR3 comprises 13 residues. V shed 4 bases and J shed 4 bases, with 11 bases lying between them. Germline-derived CDR1 and CDR2 are SGHRS and YFSETQ. As DNA, the CDR3 is TGCGCCAGCAGCACGGGGGGCCGAGAGACCCAGTACTTC. This encodes CASSTGGRETQYF.

This chain links TRBV18 with TRBJ2-1; 9 bases are shared with TRBD2. V was clipped by 0 bases and J by 0 bases; unmatched bases: 3. Per the germline V gene, CDR1 is KGHSH and CDR2 is LQKENI. The CDR3 length is 17 residues. The CDR3 is CASSPPSRGGSYNEQFF. DNA for the CDR3: TGTGCCAGCTCACCACCCTCGCGGGGGGGCTCCTACAATGAGCAGTTCTTC.

The genes are TRBV13 and TRBJ2-2, with TRBD2 identical over 7 bases. Per germline, CDR1 PRHDT and CDR2 FYEKMQ (reference sequence). V shed 0 bases, J shed 4 bases, and the junction held 8 bases outside the gene matches. This CDR3 contains 17 residues. The CDR3 sequence: CASSLGGALALTGELFF. The CDR3 DNA follows: TGTGCCAGCAGCTTAGGAGGTGCACTAGCGCTCACCGGGGAGCTGTTTTTT.

This clonotype was counted only a few times. J is TRBJ1-5 and V is TRBV7-9, with TRBD1 matching 8 bases. The CDR3 has 15 residues. V was clipped by 5 bases and J by 8 bases; unmatched bases: 11. From germline, CDR1 is SEHNR and CDR2 FQNEAQ (reference sequence). The chain's CDR3 is CASSPPTGEGKPQHF. The CDR3 DNA is TGTGCCAGCAGCCCTCCGACAGGGGAGGGAAAGCCCCAGCATTTT.

This clonotype occurred a few times. The V and J genes are TRBV4-2 and TRBJ2-3; tentatively, D is TRBD2 (5 bases). Trimming pared 3 bases from V and 0 bases from J, leaving 13 bases between. Germline V gene lookup returns CDR1 LGHNA and CDR2 YNFKEQ. This CDR3 contains 16 residues. CDR3 protein: CASSHRPTGSTDTQYF. The CDR3 nucleotides are TGTGCCAGCAGCCACAGACCAACGGGGAGCACAGATACGCAGTATTTT.

The J gene is TRBJ2-1, the V gene TRBV6-2 or TRBV6-3; 9 bases align to TRBD2. The V gene end was trimmed by 6 bases and the J gene end by 9 bases; junction bases not matched to a gene: 9. CDR3 length: 14 amino acids. CDR1 is MNHEY, CDR2 SVGEGT, per germline. The CDR3 coding sequence is TGTGCCAGCAGCTTAGCGGGGGCCAGCGGTGAGCAGTTCTTC. It specifies CASSLAGASGEQFF.

This clonotype was seen at least ten times. V and J are TRBV7-8 and TRBJ2-2, with D uncertain. Germline V CDR1 and CDR2: SGHVS, FQNEAQ. The V gene lost 4 bases and the J gene lost 2 bases, with 5 bases spanning the gap. The CDR3 extends over 13 amino acids. CDR3 loop: CASSSSNTGELFF. CDR3 sequence (DNA): TGTGCCAGCAGCTCCAGCAACACCGGGGAGCTGTTTTTT.